These 22 T cell receptor beta chains originate from one sample sequenced in a study of blood T cells in healthy people across ages. Primed by a sample-barcoded 5' primer and a J-beta primer mix, a second PCR proceeded for 7 to 11 cycles. TCRdb reanalysed the 5' RACE reads using MiXCR and keeps one entry per CDR3 protein. The data contain around 800,000 distinct CDR3 sequences, about 45% of them seen just once; the ten biggest clones take up 15% to 20%. Input material: blood. The origin of the receptors is a man aged 80 or over in good health.

The J gene is TRBJ2-5, the V gene TRBV15, with D hard to call. The better agreement between TRBJ2-7 and the DNA end casts doubt on the J call. There are 13 residues in the CDR3. Germline V CDR1 and CDR2: LNHNV, YYDKDF (reference sequence). Written as DNA, the CDR3 is TGTGCCACCAGCGGCCGTCTTTCCTACGAGCAGTACTTC. Amino acids: CATSGRLSYEQYF.

The chain couples TRBV5-1 to TRBJ2-3, with D possibly TRBD2 on 6 matching bases. Trimming shortened V by 0 bases and J by 6 bases, and 17 bases separated the two germline ends. Germline assignment: CDR1 SGHRS and CDR2 YFSETQ. The CDR3 is 16 residues long. The CDR3 sequence: CASSLEGRGPPDTQYF. In DNA, the CDR3 is TGCGCCAGCAGCTTGGAGGGGCGGGGCCCCCCGGATACGCAGTATTTT.

The chain carries TRBV7-8 and TRBJ1-4, with TRBD1 identical over 7 bases. CDR1 and CDR2 (germline): SGHVS, FQNEAQ. Trimming at V came to 1 base and at J to 8 bases, leaving 10 bases not matched to a gene. The CDR3 loop spans 16 amino acids. The CDR3 bases are TGTGCCAGCAGCTTAGACCAGACAGGGTTTCGGGAAAAACTGTTTTTT. Protein sequence: CASSLDQTGFREKLFF. The entire variable domain, with the rest obtained from reference TRBV7-8 and TRBJ1-4, is as follows: GAGVSQSPRYKVAKRGQDVALRCDPISGHVSLFWYQQALGQGPEFLTYFQNEAQLDKSGLPSDRFFAERPEGSVSTLKIQRTQQEDSAVYLCASSLDQTGFREKLFFGSGTQLSVL.

This clonotype occurred many times. This CDR3 is CASSQARGTGELFF. The CDR3 DNA reads TGTGCCAGCAGCCAAGCCAGAGGAACCGGGGAGCTGTTTTTT. The chain links TRBV14 to TRBJ2-2, with D unclear. The germline CDR1 and CDR2 sequences are SGHDN and FVKESK. The V gene lost 1 base and the J gene lost 5 bases, with 8 bases spanning the gap. The CDR3 sequence is 14 residues long.

The rearrangement links TRBV29-1 to TRBJ2-7; possible D gene TRBD1, 6 bases. The J call may be faulty, since TRBJ2-5 better matches the DNA end. In germline, CDR1 is SQVTM, CDR2 ANQGSEA. The CDR3 has 13 amino acids. CDR3 sequence reads: CSAERSGVETQYF. The CDR3 DNA reads TGCAGCGCCGAAAGGTCAGGGGTGGAGACCCAGTACTTC.

This chain uses TRBV6-6 with TRBJ2-1, with 10 bases identical to TRBD1. Germline CDR1 and CDR2: MNHNY and SVGAGI (reference sequence). The CDR3 has 15 residues. V dropped 6 bases and J dropped 7; count of bases not matched to a gene: 9. CDR3 sequence reads: CASSSRDRGGNEQFF. CDR3 DNA sequence: TGTGCCAGCAGCTCCCGGGACAGGGGTGGGAATGAGCAGTTCTTC.

The chain couples TRBV24-1 to TRBJ2-1; 9 nucleotides match TRBD1. Germline lookup yields CDR1 KGHDR and CDR2 SFDVKD. The CDR3 runs 16 residues. The ends lost 3 bases at V and 9 bases at J; junction bases unmatched: 11. Here the CDR3 reads CATSDTVQGAVGEQFF. CDR3 bases: TGTGCCACCAGTGATACTGTACAGGGGGCAGTAGGTGAGCAGTTCTTC.

The chain uses TRBV28 and TRBJ2-4; D not certain. The DNA end favors TRBJ2-7, so the J call may be wrong. From germline, CDR1 is MDHEN and CDR2 SYDVKM. The CDR3 has 12 residues. CDR3 bases: TGTGCCAGCACCGTTTCTGGCGACGAGCAGTACTTC. It specifies CASTVSGDEQYF.

Only a few counts were recorded for this clonotype. V is TRBV4-3 and J is TRBJ2-7; 8 bases match TRBD2. The CDR3 covers 17 residues. The J segment lost 2 bases and the V segment lost 2 bases, leaving 11 bases of the junction unmatched. Germline V gene sequence: CDR1 LGHNA, CDR2 YSLEER. The CDR3 DNA follows: TGCGCCAGCAGCCAAACGACGGGGGGGACAATTACCTACGAGCAGTACTTC. Encoded protein: CASSQTTGGTITYEQYF.

About this clonotype: The junction does not match germline at one end; this may be a read error. The chain has TRBV12-3 or TRBV12-4 and TRBJ2-3; 7 bases map to TRBD1. This CDR3 spans 14 amino acids. DNA for the CDR3: TGTGCCTGCAGTTTGGCAGGGGGAACAGATGCGCAGTATTTT. Its translation is CACSLAGGTDAQYF.

The chain employs TRBV7-2 and TRBJ2-7; 11 bases are a match to TRBD1. Gene TRBJ2-4 matches the end of the DNA better, so the J call may be wrong. The CDR3 loop spans 15 amino acids. In germline, CDR1 is SGHTA, CDR2 FQGNSA. The CDR3, as DNA: TGTGCCAGCAGCTTAGGGACAGGGGGCGTTTACATTCAGTACTTC. It is translated as CASSLGTGGVYIQYF.

This clonotype was detected a few times. This chain links TRBV29-1 with TRBJ2-5; 7 nucleotides match TRBD1. This CDR3 has 13 amino acids. Germline CDR1 is SQVTM and CDR2 is ANQGSEA. V was pared by 8 bases and J by 7 bases, with 13 bases of the junction left unmatched. This CDR3 is CSLKTLPGGTQYF. The CDR3 DNA sequence: TGCAGCCTGAAGACCCTTCCAGGGGGGACCCAGTACTTC. Together with reference TRBV29-1 and TRBJ2-5, the CDR3 gives the full variable domain: SAVISQKPSRDICQRGTSLTIQCQVDSQVTMMFWYRQQPGQSLTLIATANQGSEATYESGFVIDKFPISRPNLTFSTLTVSNMSPEDSSIYLCSLKTLPGGTQYFGPGTRLLVL.

The V gene is TRBV4-1, the J gene TRBJ1-1; D is undetermined. Trimming cost V 1 base and J 6 bases, with 15 bases left between them. This CDR3 contains 15 residues. Per germline, CDR1 MGHRA and CDR2 YSYEKL. The CDR3 DNA follows: TGCGCCAGCAGCCAAGTACCCCTACCTATGGCTGAAGCTTTCTTT. Amino acids: CASSQVPLPMAEAFF.

The gene calls are TRBV20-1 and TRBJ2-7, with D perhaps matching TRBD2 (5 bases). The V end was cut by 1 base, the J end by 7 bases, with 17 bases between. CDR1 and CDR2 from the germline V gene are DFQATT and SNEGSKA (reference sequence). This CDR3 has 14 residues. The CDR3 loop is CSARVGFGVPEQYF. DNA for the CDR3: TGCAGTGCTAGAGTGGGTTTCGGGGTGCCAGAGCAGTACTTC.

This clonotype was seen more than once but under ten times. The gene calls are TRBV7-9 and TRBJ2-1; TRBD1 matches at 8 bases. The J segment lost 4 bases and the V segment lost 5 bases, leaving 4 bases of the junction unmatched. Germline CDR1 SEHNR, CDR2 FQNEAQ (reference sequence). The CDR3 spans 14 residues. CDR3: CASSIGQGYNEQFF. CDR3 bases: TGTGCCAGCAGCATCGGACAGGGATACAATGAGCAGTTCTTC.

This clonotype came up a few times. The V and J genes are TRBV7-6 and TRBJ2-3; no firm D call. This CDR3 has 14 residues. Trimming stripped 2 bases from V and 2 bases from J, with 8 bases between. Germline V gene data show CDR1 as SGHVS and CDR2 as FNYEAQ. The CDR3 sequence: CASSLNELTDTQYF. Here the CDR3 DNA reads TGTGCCAGCAGCTTAAACGAACTCACAGATACGCAGTATTTT.

V and J are TRBV12-3 or TRBV12-4 and TRBJ2-1; perhaps TRBD1 as D (6 bases). CDR3 length: 15 amino acids. Trimming cost V 5 bases and J 9 bases, with 20 bases left between them. The CDR3 region is CASSRGTNGNAEQFF. As DNA, the CDR3 is TGTGCCAGCAGTAGAGGGACAAACGGTAACGCTGAGCAGTTCTTC.

This rearrangement joins TRBV20-1 to TRBJ1-2, with TRBD1 identical over 11 bases. Germline-derived CDR1 and CDR2 are DFQATT and SNEGSKA (reference sequence). V was clipped by 4 bases and J by 5 bases; unmatched bases: 6. The CDR3 runs 14 residues. The CDR3 region has the DNA TGCAGTGCTATTGGACAGGGGGCGCAATATGGCTACACCTTC. Translated, it gives CSAIGQGAQYGYTF.

This chain joins TRBV6-1 and TRBJ2-3, with TRBD2 identical over 11 bases. Germline CDR1 MNHNS, CDR2 SASEGT. This CDR3 contains 16 residues. V shed 4 bases and J 4 bases; nucleotides not matched to a gene: 7. The CDR3 sequence: CASSAVAGGPADTQYF. Here the CDR3 DNA reads TGTGCCAGCAGTGCCGTAGCGGGAGGGCCGGCAGATACGCAGTATTTT.

This clonotype appeared a few times. A much larger clone lies a single base off, so this may be a read error. V gene TRBV7-2 combines with J gene TRBJ2-7; TRBD2 agrees at 7 bases. CDR1 and CDR2 from the germline V gene are SGHTA and FQGNSA. Losses at the gene ends were 5 bases for V and 7 bases for J; bases not matched to a gene: 17. CDR3 size: 16 residues. The chain's CDR3 is CASSPYGLGGTNEQYF. The DNA of the CDR3 is TGTGCCAGCAGCCCCTACGGACTAGGAGGTACAAATGAGCAGTACTTC.

CDR3 loop: CASSPPGQGAYEQFF. The CDR3 bases are TGTGCCAGCTCACCACCGGGACAGGGGGCTTATGAGCAGTTCTTC. J is TRBJ2-1 and V is TRBV18, with 12 bases lining up with TRBD1. Per germline, CDR1 KGHSH and CDR2 LQKENI. J lost 8 bases, V lost 0 bases, and 2 bases had no gene match. The CDR3 sequence is 15 residues long. The full variable domain, in which reference TRBV18 and TRBJ2-1 provide the parts outside the CDR3, is NAGVMQNPRHLVRRRGQEARLRCSPMKGHSHVYWYRQLPEEGLKFMVYLQKENIIDESGMPKERFSAEFPKEGPSILRIQQVVRGDSAAYFCASSPPGQGAYEQFFGPGTRLTVL.

This clonotype was seen more than once but under ten times. This chain links TRBV20-1 with TRBJ2-7, with 9 bases that match TRBD1. The V segment lost 5 bases and the J segment 0 bases; nucleotides outside the gene matches: 5. The CDR3 is made up of 14 amino acids. Looked up from germline, CDR1 is DFQATT and CDR2 is SNEGSKA (reference sequence). CDR3 nucleotide sequence: TGCAGTGCTCCTGACAGGGGGGGCTCCTACGAGCAGTACTTC. The encoded protein is CSAPDRGGSYEQYF.